These 21 T cell receptor beta chains were sequenced from one sample in a study of blood T cell repertoires in COVID-19. Sequencing used immunoSEQ multiplex PCR; TCRdb keeps in-frame clones, though not all of them. The sample gives about 300,000 clones, 85% to 90% of which show up once; over 3.5% is in the top ten. Sequencing used PBMCs or T cells enriched from blood (not recorded which). The receptors derive from a man aged 30 to 45 who had recovered from COVID-19.

This clone was seen more than once but under ten times. The chain is built from TRBV30 and TRBJ2-2, with 7 nucleotides matching TRBD1. V dropped 4 bases and J dropped 0; count of bases not matched to a gene: 5. The germline gives CDR1 GTSNPN, CDR2 SVGIG (reference sequence). The CDR3 sequence is 15 residues long. The CDR3 coding sequence is TGTGCCTGGAATAGGGACAGAACGAACACCGGGGAGCTGTTTTTT. Amino acid sequence: CAWNRDRTNTGELFF. The full variable domain, completed using reference TRBV30 and TRBJ2-2, is SQTIHQWPATLVQPVGSPLSLECTVEGTSNPNLYWYRQAAGRGLQLLFYSVGIGQISSEVPQNLSASRPQDRQFILSSKKLLLSDSGFYLCAWNRDRTNTGELFFGEGSRLTVL.

This clone has a single count. The chain is built from TRBV28 and TRBJ1-5, with D possibly being TRBD1 (6 bases). V was trimmed by 5 bases and J by 2 bases, leaving 13 bases between them. Germline V gene data show CDR1 as MDHEN and CDR2 as SYDVKM. This CDR3 has 15 amino acids. The DNA for the CDR3 is TGTGCCAGCAGTGGGTCACAGGGCGGCAATCAGCCCCAGCATTTT. Amino acids: CASSGSQGGNQPQHF.

The chain combines TRBV30 with TRBJ2-3; TRBD2 is a possible D gene (5 bases). The CDR3 extends over 11 amino acids. Germline V CDR1 and CDR2: GTSNPN, SVGIG (reference sequence). The V end lost 2 bases, the J end lost 6 bases, and 6 bases lay between the germline ends. CDR3 DNA: TGTGCCTGGAGTTCGGGGGATACGCAGTATTTT. Translating it yields CAWSSGDTQYF. The full variable domain, its missing parts supplied by reference TRBV30 and TRBJ2-3, is SQTIHQWPATLVQPVGSPLSLECTVEGTSNPNLYWYRQAAGRGLQLLFYSVGIGQISSEVPQNLSASRPQDRQFILSSKKLLLSDSGFYLCAWSSGDTQYFGPGTRLTVL.

The chain is built from TRBV4-1 and TRBJ2-3; D is possibly TRBD1 (5 bases). Germline loops: CDR1 MGHRA, CDR2 YSYEKL. The length of the CDR3 is 14 residues. V was cut by 5 bases and J by 0 bases, with 9 bases left in between. Here the CDR3 DNA reads TGCGCCAGCAGCAGGGGTGAGAGCACAGATACGCAGTATTTT. Amino acids: CASSRGESTDTQYF.

Points on this clone: Within the sample, other DNA sequences also encode this same CDR3. The V and J genes are TRBV19 and TRBJ1-2, with 10 bases that match TRBD1. This CDR3 spans 15 amino acids. With V trimmed by 5 bases and J by 4 bases, 7 bases remained unmatched. Germline lookup yields CDR1 LNHDA and CDR2 SQIVND (reference sequence). The chain's CDR3 is CASSLRTGGGYGYTF. Written as DNA, the CDR3 is TGTGCCAGTAGTCTCCGGACAGGGGGTGGCTATGGCTACACCTTC.

The V gene is TRBV5-4, the J gene TRBJ1-1; TRBD1 might be the D (5 bases). Germline V CDR1 and CDR2: SGHNT, YYREEE (reference sequence). The germline V and J ends were trimmed by 1 base and 5 bases, with 12 bases remaining between them. This CDR3 is built from 14 residues. The CDR3 loop reads CASSLQGLRTEAFF. DNA for the CDR3: TGTGCCAGCAGCTTGCAGGGATTGAGGACTGAAGCTTTCTTT. Using reference TRBV5-4 and TRBJ1-1 for the parts outside the CDR3, the full variable domain is ETGVTQSPTHLIKTRGQQVTLRCSSQSGHNTVSWYQQALGQGPQFIFQYYREEENGRGNFPPRFSGLQFPNYSSELNVNALELDDSALYLCASSLQGLRTEAFFGQGTRLTVV.

This chain links TRBV10-3 with TRBJ1-2, with 8 bases that match TRBD1. The CDR3 extends over 15 amino acids. Per germline, CDR1 ENHRY and CDR2 SYGVKD. Trimming cost V 3 bases and J 2 bases; bases outside gene matches: 5. The CDR3 coding sequence is TGTGCCATCAGTGAAGGACAGGGAGGGAACTATGGCTACACCTTC. Translation gives CAISEGQGGNYGYTF.

The V and J genes are TRBV5-1 and TRBJ1-5; the D gene is possibly TRBD1 (6 bases). CDR1 and CDR2 from the germline V gene are SGHRS and YFSETQ. The CDR3 contains 16 residues. V lost 4 bases, J lost 0 bases, and 14 bases lay in between. CDR3 region: CASSPEGGNSNQPQHF. The DNA for the CDR3 is TGCGCCAGCAGCCCGGAGGGGGGGAATAGCAATCAGCCCCAGCATTTT.

This sequence joins TRBV30 and TRBJ1-2; D perhaps matches TRBD1 (5 bases). Germline CDR1 GTSNPN, CDR2 SVGIG (reference sequence). This CDR3 has 13 residues. V shed 7 bases and J shed 4 bases, with 16 bases lying between them. CDR3 amino acids: CASQIWGPYGYTF. The DNA of the CDR3 is TGTGCCTCCCAAATCTGGGGCCCCTATGGCTACACCTTC.

The V and J genes are TRBV25-1 and TRBJ2-7; D not resolved. In germline, CDR1 is MGHDK, CDR2 SYGVNS. CDR3 size: 14 residues. The V end lost 3 bases, the J end lost 0 bases, and 9 bases lay between the germline ends. Here the CDR3 DNA reads TGTGCCAGCAGTGACAACGGGTACTCCTACGAGCAGTACTTC. Translating it yields CASSDNGYSYEQYF.

The genes are TRBV19 and TRBJ1-5, with D tentatively TRBD1 (5 bases). The V gene lost 4 bases and the J gene lost 6 bases, with 13 bases spanning the gap. In germline, CDR1 is LNHDA, CDR2 SQIVND (reference sequence). The CDR3 covers 14 residues. The CDR3 loop reads CASSTHNRGQPQHF. CDR3 bases: TGTGCCAGTAGTACCCATAATAGGGGTCAGCCCCAGCATTTT.

This clone occurred a few times. This sample includes further DNA sequences coding for the same CDR3. V is TRBV5-1 and J is TRBJ2-2; 11 bases align to TRBD2. This CDR3 region has 16 residues. Germline CDR1 is SGHRS and CDR2 is YFSETQ. Germline trimming cut 2 bases from V and 5 bases from J; bases unmatched to any gene: 5. CDR3 in amino acids: CASSLGLAGVTGELFF. CDR3 nucleotide sequence: TGCGCCAGCAGCTTAGGACTAGCGGGCGTAACCGGGGAGCTGTTTTTT.

This chain connects TRBV6-5 to TRBJ2-1, with 8 nucleotides matching TRBD2. The length of the CDR3 is 14 residues. CDR1 is MNHEY, CDR2 SVGAGI, per germline. The V and J ends lost 7 bases and 4 bases, in that order; junction bases with no gene match: 6. CDR3 DNA sequence: TGTGCCAGCAAAGCACTAGCGGTTTACAATGAGCAGTTCTTC. Translating gives CASKALAVYNEQFF.

The J gene is TRBJ2-5, the V gene TRBV4-1; 16 bases are a match to TRBD2. The germline gives CDR1 MGHRA, CDR2 YSYEKL. V lost 1 base to trimming and J lost 1 base; unmatched junction nucleotides: 9. The CDR3 spans 20 residues. The CDR3 protein is CASSQVPGTSGRDPQETQYF. CDR3 bases: TGCGCCAGCAGCCAAGTCCCCGGGACTAGCGGGAGGGATCCCCAAGAGACCCAGTACTTC.

The chain combines TRBV5-5 with TRBJ2-1; 7 nucleotides match TRBD1. CDR3 length: 18 amino acids. Germline values: CDR1 SGHKS, CDR2 YYEKEE (reference sequence). V dropped 0 bases and J dropped 3; count of bases not matched to a gene: 12. The CDR3 DNA reads TGTGCCAGCAGCTTGGGTCACCGACTGACAGGGCGCTACAATGAGCAGTTCTTC. This gives the protein CASSLGHRLTGRYNEQFF.

This clone was counted a single time. V usage is TRBV24-1 and J usage is TRBJ2-3, with TRBD2 matching 7 bases. The V segment lost 3 bases and the J segment 6 bases; nucleotides outside the gene matches: 8. Germline V lookup: CDR1 KGHDR, CDR2 SFDVKD. The CDR3 contains 15 residues. The CDR3 here is CATSDNGGSRDTQYF. The CDR3, as DNA: TGTGCCACCAGTGATAACGGCGGGAGCAGGGATACGCAGTATTTT.

The V gene is TRBV14, the J gene TRBJ1-2, with a weak D call TRBD1 (5 bases). CDR1 SGHDN and CDR2 FVKESK come from the germline V gene. This CDR3 has 13 amino acids. Deletions cut 1 base from V and 8 bases from J, with 11 bases between. CDR3: CASSQGARVGYTF. In DNA, the CDR3 is TGTGCCAGCAGCCAAGGGGCCAGGGTCGGCTACACCTTC.

This CDR3 reads CASSQGRASTYEQYF. The CDR3, as DNA: TGCGCCAGCAGCCAAGGGCGGGCATCAACCTACGAGCAGTACTTC. V and J are TRBV4-1 and TRBJ2-7, with D perhaps matching TRBD2 (5 bases). V shed 1 base and J shed 2 bases, with 12 bases lying between them. CDR3 length: 15 amino acids. Germline V CDR1 and CDR2: MGHRA, YSYEKL.

This sequence joins TRBV6-6 and TRBJ1-5; no firm D call. CDR3 length equals 14 residues. The germline gives CDR1 MNHNY, CDR2 SVGAGI (reference sequence). The V and J ends lost 7 bases and 1 base respectively, with 11 bases between them. The CDR3 nucleotides are TGTGCCAGCACCCCCCCGGGGAGCAATCAGCCCCAGCATTTT. Encoded protein: CASTPPGSNQPQHF.

The rearrangement joins TRBV29-1 to TRBJ1-1; D may be TRBD1 (6 bases). The CDR3 contains 12 residues. Germline CDR1 reads SQVTM; CDR2 reads ANQGSEA. V was cut by 3 bases and J by 7 bases, with 12 bases left in between. The DNA for the CDR3 is TGCAGCGTTGAGGGGGGGGCAGGTGAAGCTTTCTTT. It is translated as CSVEGGAGEAFF.

The chain recombines TRBV21-1 with TRBJ2-3; TRBD1 is the table's D call, not checked against the DNA. TRBV21-1 is designated a pseudogene. This CDR3 contains 14 residues. This CDR3 reads CASSRTGGATTQYF. CDR3 bases: TGTGCCAGCAGCAGGACAGGGGGCGCGACAACGCAGTATTTT.